The TCR beta chain under discussion was sequenced for a study of cytomegalovirus exposure and HLA in healthy donors. Study-level points and caveats: Later work associated roughly 17,000 TCR beta sequences with HLA alleles at 0.05 false discovery rate. TCR beta V- and J-gene trimming, according to a later analysis, was linked to a missense DCLRE1C variant. Differences between HLA loci emerged in a later analysis of TCR association rates, with DRB1 most and HLA-C fewest. It is likely that the observed cluster of highly shared sequence variants was a sequencing artifact.

The V segment lost 2 bases and the J segment 3 bases; nucleotides outside the gene matches: 0. The CDR3 has 14 residues. Germline CDR1 is MRHNA and CDR2 is SNTAGT. This clone was seen more than once but under ten times. Its cognate antigen is unknown. The PCR contained 60 Vbeta and 13 Jbeta primers. Produced via immunoSEQ multiplex PCR; TCRdb's table is partial and in-frame only. The sample consists of about 170,000 clones, approximately 84% of them appearing once. This rearrangement joins TRBV6-4 to TRBJ2-2; 7 bases are a match to TRBD2. This receptor was obtained from a girl between 10 and 17 years old in good health and CMV-seropositive. Sequenced material: PBMCs. CDR3 nucleotide sequence: TGTGCCAGCAGTGACGGACTAGACACCGGGGAGCTGTTTTTT. Amino acids: CASSDGLDTGELFF.